The 22 T cell receptor beta chains below all came from one sample that was sequenced in a study of CD8+ T cells in alopecia areata. Described treatment: oral pan-JAK inhibitor, 5-10 mg twice daily. Extracted RNA was reverse transcribed into cDNA, the sequencing template. Profiling relied on immunoSEQ multiplex PCR, and the TCRdb table lists in-frame clones only, not all of them. This repertoire shows around 200,000 clones, around 60% found once; its top ten account for approximately 0.7%. This specimen consisted of CD4+ T cells sorted from blood, obtained at week 4, from a patient treated with tofacitinib. The receptors shown here come from a human donor with alopecia areata.

This rearrangement joins TRBV7-2 to TRBJ2-3; the match to TRBD2 covers 9 bases. Germline CDR1 SGHTA, CDR2 FQGNSA. The CDR3 totals 14 residues. V shed 2 bases and J 5 bases; nucleotides not matched to a gene: 2. CDR3 in DNA: TGTGCCAGCAGCTTACAAGCGGGGGGAGATACGCAGTATTTT. Its protein product is CASSLQAGGDTQYF.

The chain uses TRBV7-8 and TRBJ2-7; TRBD1 matches at 7 bases. The CDR3 extends over 15 amino acids. In germline, CDR1 is SGHVS, CDR2 FQNEAQ. V dropped 4 bases and J dropped 1; count of bases not matched to a gene: 7. For the CDR3, the DNA is TGTGCCAGCAGCTGGGCCCCGGACAGGTCCTACGAGCAGTACTTC. Its protein product is CASSWAPDRSYEQYF.

This clone has at least ten counts. The V call is TRBV5-4, the J call TRBJ2-3, with D perhaps matching TRBD1 (5 bases). The CDR3 has 14 residues. From germline, CDR1 is SGHNT and CDR2 YYREEE (reference sequence). The V end lost 5 bases, the J end lost 2 bases, and 12 bases lay between the germline ends. In DNA, the CDR3 is TGTGCCAGCAGTACACAGGAGTACACAGATACGCAGTATTTT. The encoded protein is CASSTQEYTDTQYF.

The chain combines TRBV30 with TRBJ2-7; D remains unclear. The CDR3 has 13 residues. Germline V CDR1 and CDR2: GTSNPN, SVGIG (reference sequence). The V gene lost 3 bases and the J gene lost 5 bases, with 14 bases spanning the gap. The CDR3 coding sequence is TGTGCCTGGAGCACTGCCCTCCCCCACGAGCAGTACTTC. Its protein product is CAWSTALPHEQYF.

This clone came up a few times. This rearrangement joins TRBV29-1 to TRBJ2-3; D call uncertain. This CDR3 spans 15 amino acids. Trimming removed 5 bases from V and 0 bases from J, with 15 bases in between. Germline V gives CDR1 SQVTM, CDR2 ANQGSEA. CDR3 sequence (DNA): TGCAGCGTTAGAACCACGGAAACTAGCACAGATACGCAGTATTTT. It is translated as CSVRTTETSTDTQYF.

This clone was observed a handful of times. The chain has TRBV4-1 and TRBJ1-5; no definite D call. The V end lost 0 bases, the J end lost 0 bases, and 9 bases lay between the germline ends. Per the germline V gene, CDR1 is MGHRA and CDR2 is YSYEKL. The CDR3 is 16 amino acids. CDR3 region: CASSQDGPNSNQPQHF. In nucleotides, the CDR3 is TGCGCCAGCAGCCAAGACGGGCCGAATAGCAATCAGCCCCAGCATTTT.

This chain connects TRBV29-1 to TRBJ1-1, with a possible D match to TRBD1 (5 bases). The germline V gene has CDR1 SQVTM and CDR2 ANQGSEA. This CDR3 region has 15 residues. The ends were cut back, 0 bases at V and 10 bases at J, with 21 bases in the middle. The CDR3 region has the DNA TGCAGCGTTGAAGATCCAACGGGACGCCCAGGAAGAGCTTTCTTT. Protein sequence: CSVEDPTGRPGRAFF.

The chain joins TRBV4-1 to TRBJ2-2, with D possibly matching TRBD1 (6 bases). The CDR3 spans 16 residues. Looked up from germline, CDR1 is MGHRA and CDR2 is YSYEKL. V lost 0 bases and J 5 bases, leaving 13 bases between the germline ends. This CDR3 reads CASSQESQGGTGELFF. The CDR3 DNA reads as TGCGCCAGCAGCCAAGAGTCACAGGGTGGAACCGGGGAGCTGTTTTTT.

This clone was seen a few times. The V and J genes are TRBV29-1 and TRBJ2-7, with D tentatively TRBD1 (5 bases). Trimming took 7 bases from V and 5 from J, leaving 12 bases between them. The V gene's germline CDR1 is SQVTM and CDR2 ANQGSEA. This CDR3 contains 11 residues. The CDR3: CSANQGNEQYF. The CDR3 nucleotides read TGCAGCGCAAACCAGGGAAACGAGCAGTACTTC.

This chain joins TRBV6-1 and TRBJ2-7; TRBD1 aligns across 8 bases. From germline, CDR1 is MNHNS and CDR2 SASEGT. V shed 5 bases, J shed 5 bases, and the junction held 11 bases outside the gene matches. The CDR3 sequence is 15 residues long. The DNA for the CDR3 is TGTGCCAGCAGTCAAACTCCGGGACAGGTTGACGAGCAGTACTTC. This sequence encodes CASSQTPGQVDEQYF.

The chain couples TRBV30 to TRBJ2-1, with TRBD1 matching 7 bases. The CDR3 runs to 15 residues. V dropped 2 bases and J dropped 1; count of bases not matched to a gene: 5. CDR1 GTSNPN and CDR2 SVGIG come from the germline V gene (reference sequence). CDR3 in amino acids: CAWSYRGRSYNEQFF. CDR3 in DNA: TGTGCCTGGAGTTATAGGGGGCGATCCTACAATGAGCAGTTCTTC.

This clone was seen only once. The CDR3 here is CASTRDKKETQYF. The CDR3 nucleotides read TGTGCCAGCACACGGGACAAAAAAGAGACCCAGTACTTC. The V gene is TRBV18, the J gene TRBJ2-5; possible D gene TRBD1, 6 bases. This CDR3 spans 13 amino acids. CDR1 is KGHSH and CDR2 is LQKENI in the germline V gene. Trimming stripped 8 bases from V and 3 bases from J, with 13 bases between. Full variable domain (missing parts from reference TRBV18 and TRBJ2-5): NAGVMQNPRHLVRRRGQEARLRCSPMKGHSHVYWYRQLPEEGLKFMVYLQKENIIDESGMPKERFSAEFPKEGPSILRIQQVVRGDSAAYFCASTRDKKETQYFGPGTRLLVL.

The rearrangement links TRBV14 to TRBJ2-1; 7 bases line up with TRBD2. Per the germline V gene, CDR1 is SGHDN and CDR2 is FVKESK. The junction had 5 bases not matched to a gene; V was cut back by 5 bases and J by 13 bases. The CDR3 contains 11 residues. The DNA of the CDR3 is TGTGCCAGCAGCGGTCTAGCGGACCAGTTCTTC. It translates to CASSGLADQFF. Variable domain in full (rest from reference TRBV14 and TRBJ2-1): EAGVTQFPSHSVIEKGQTVTLRCDPISGHDNLYWYRRVMGKEIKFLLHFVKESKQDESGMPNNRFLAERTGGTYSTLKVQPAELEDSGVYFCASSGLADQFFGPGTRLTVL.

V gene TRBV29-1 combines with J gene TRBJ2-2; no firm D call. Germline V gives CDR1 SQVTM, CDR2 ANQGSEA. The CDR3 covers 11 residues. Trimming cost V 1 base and J 4 bases, with 1 base left between them. Here the CDR3 DNA reads TGCAGCGTTGAAGCCACCGGGGAGCTGTTTTTT. Translation: CSVEATGELFF.

This clone was seen more than once but under ten times. CDR3 region: CASMRDRETQYF. Written as DNA, the CDR3 is TGTGCCAGCATGAGGGACCGGGAGACCCAGTACTTC. The rearrangement joins TRBV6-1 to TRBJ2-5; D is tentatively TRBD1 or TRBD2 (5 bases each). CDR1 and CDR2 from the germline V gene are MNHNS and SASEGT. The CDR3 is made up of 12 amino acids. The ends were cut back, 7 bases at V and 5 bases at J, with 11 bases in the middle.

This clone occurred once. The rearrangement links TRBV25-1 to TRBJ1-2; the D is unclear. Germline V CDR1 and CDR2: MGHDK, SYGVNS. CDR3 size: 12 residues. The V end lost 4 bases, the J end lost 0 bases, and 3 bases lay between the germline ends. CDR3 bases: TGTGCCAGCAGTGTGGCTAACTATGGCTACACCTTC. It is translated as CASSVANYGYTF.

This clone was seen once. The genes are TRBV2 and TRBJ2-5; 7 bases map to TRBD1. Trimming removed 6 bases from V and 5 bases from J; junction bases left unmatched: 6. Germline-derived CDR1 and CDR2 are SNHLY and FYNNEI. The CDR3 loop spans 13 amino acids. The CDR3 sequence is CASRQGLGETQYF. CDR3 DNA: TGTGCCAGCAGACAGGGGCTCGGGGAGACCCAGTACTTC.

V usage is TRBV6-6 and J usage is TRBJ2-2, with D hard to call. Germline V CDR1 and CDR2: MNHNY, SVGAGI (reference sequence). V lost 4 bases and J lost 5, with 11 bases in between. The CDR3 has 14 amino acids. The CDR3 DNA follows: TGTGCCAGCAGTTCCATCACGGGTACCGGGGAGCTGTTTTTT. Translation: CASSSITGTGELFF.

The V gene is TRBV30, the J gene TRBJ1-1; D is ambiguous. V lost 8 bases and J 6 bases, leaving 19 bases between the germline ends. CDR1 and CDR2 (germline): GTSNPN, SVGIG (reference sequence). There are 13 residues in the CDR3. CDR3 sequence: CALAWLGMAEAFF. CDR3 sequence (DNA): TGTGCCCTTGCCTGGCTGGGTATGGCTGAAGCTTTCTTT.

This clone showed up just once. This chain uses TRBV29-1 with TRBJ2-2, with TRBD2 matching over 8 bases. Germline V lookup: CDR1 SQVTM, CDR2 ANQGSEA. The V segment lost 2 bases and the J segment 3 bases; nucleotides outside the gene matches: 5. The CDR3 extends over 15 amino acids. CDR3 amino acids: CSVENGRADTGELFF. The CDR3 region has the DNA TGCAGCGTTGAAAACGGGAGGGCCGACACCGGGGAGCTGTTTTTT.

This clone was observed a handful of times. This chain connects TRBV5-1 to TRBJ2-6; 11 bases fit TRBD2. The ends lost 4 bases at V and 0 bases at J; junction bases unmatched: 18. Germline-derived CDR1 and CDR2 are SGHRS and YFSETQ. This CDR3 is 22 amino acids long. In DNA form, the CDR3 reads TGCGCCAGCAGCGCGGGACAGGAGGTTCGGACTAGCGGGCACTCTGGGGCCAACGTCCTGACTTTC. This sequence encodes CASSAGQEVRTSGHSGANVLTF. Variable domain in full (rest from reference TRBV5-1 and TRBJ2-6): KAGVTQTPRYLIKTRGQQVTLSCSPISGHRSVSWYQQTPGQGLQFLFEYFSETQRNKGNFPGRFSGRQFSNSRSEMNVSTLELGDSALYLCASSAGQEVRTSGHSGANVLTFGAGSRLTVL.

The chain employs TRBV29-1 and TRBJ2-1; TRBD1 agrees at 8 bases. There are 12 residues in the CDR3. Germline CDR1 is SQVTM and CDR2 is ANQGSEA. V shed 4 bases and J 10 bases; nucleotides not matched to a gene: 6. CDR3 residues: CSVGDRYLEQFF. DNA for the CDR3: TGCAGCGTTGGGGACAGGTATCTGGAGCAGTTCTTC.